A single sample is the source of the 14 T cell receptor beta chains below, sequenced in a study of regulatory T cells in long-lasting Graves disease. This sample's time point: persistent/refractory GD, antithyroid drugs over 5 years with positive TRAb. PBMCs were the source of the RNA used for TCR sequencing. Arm-PCR of CDR3 regions with iRepertoire HTBI primers generated TCR beta libraries. TCRdb reanalysed the multiplex PCR reads using MiXCR and keeps one entry per CDR3 protein. The repertoire consists of over 650,000 distinct CDR3 sequences, with 25% to 30% occurring once and the leading ten covering 40% to 50%. Sample: peripheral blood mononuclear cells (PBMCs), taken when the disease was refractory, from a patient treated with antithyroid drugs. These receptor sequences come from a female donor with Graves disease.

This clonotype was seen once. This chain connects TRBV24-1 to TRBJ1-5, with D uncertain. The CDR3 is made up of 13 amino acids. V was trimmed by 5 bases and J by 1 base, leaving 5 bases between them. Germline V gene sequence: CDR1 KGHDR, CDR2 SFDVKD. CDR3: CATSAHSNQPQHF. The CDR3, as DNA: TGTGCCACCAGTGCCCACAGCAATCAGCCCCAGCATTTT.

This clonotype has a count of ten or more. The chain is built from TRBV2 and TRBJ1-1; 8 nucleotides line up with TRBD1. The germline V gene encodes CDR1 SNHLY and CDR2 FYNNEI. Unmatched junction bases numbered 14, after V lost 8 bases and J lost 6 bases. CDR3 size: 15 residues. For the CDR3, the DNA is TGTGCCAGCGGAAAGACAGGGGCGAAGGATGCTGAAGCTTTCTTT. This encodes CASGKTGAKDAEAFF.

CDR3 nucleotides: TGCAGTGCTAGAGATGTAGGAAGGGCCAGCTACGAGCAGTACTTC. As protein: CSARDVGRASYEQYF. V usage is TRBV20-1 and J usage is TRBJ2-7; no firm D call. Germline values: CDR1 DFQATT, CDR2 SNEGSKA (reference sequence). Trimming pared 0 bases from V and 3 bases from J, leaving 15 bases between. There are 15 residues in the CDR3.

This clonotype was found many times. The chain recombines TRBV27 with TRBJ1-1, with D hard to call. Germline V lookup: CDR1 MNHEY, CDR2 SMNVEV (reference sequence). V lost 5 bases, J lost 7 bases, and 26 bases lay in between. The CDR3 totals 17 residues. In DNA, the CDR3 is TGTGCCAGCAGTACCACCCGGCCGGGCCTCTTCTCAAGTGAAGCTTTCTTT. Translated, it gives CASSTTRPGLFSSEAFF.

The genes are TRBV24-1 and TRBJ2-5, with D unclear. V was shortened by 9 bases and J by 4 bases, with 8 bases between the two germline ends. This CDR3 contains 11 residues. Per germline, CDR1 KGHDR and CDR2 SFDVKD. The CDR3 coding sequence is TGTGCCACCGAGTTGGGAGAGACCCAGTACTTC. Translating gives CATELGETQYF.

Comment on this clonotype: This may come from a read error, since a much larger clone is one base off. The V gene is TRBV12-3 or TRBV12-4, the J gene TRBJ2-7; tentatively, D is TRBD1 (6 bases). The CDR3 spans 14 residues. The CDR3 here is CTSSSDRRYYEQYF. DNA for the CDR3: TGTACCAGCAGTTCCGACAGGAGGTACTACGAGCAGTACTTC.

This clonotype was counted only a few times. This chain joins TRBV30 and TRBJ2-7; 7 nucleotides align to TRBD1. Losses at the gene ends were 4 bases for V and 3 bases for J; bases not matched to a gene: 9. Germline V gene data show CDR1 as GTSNPN and CDR2 as SVGIG (reference sequence). The CDR3 totals 14 residues. The CDR3 reads CAWIRQGSLYEQYF. Here the CDR3 DNA reads TGTGCCTGGATCCGACAGGGTTCCCTCTACGAGCAGTACTTC. The whole variable domain, remainder taken from reference TRBV30 and TRBJ2-7, is SQTIHQWPATLVQPVGSPLSLECTVEGTSNPNLYWYRQAAGRGLQLLFYSVGIGQISSEVPQNLSASRPQDRQFILSSKKLLLSDSGFYLCAWIRQGSLYEQYFGPGTRLTVT.

About this clonotype: A much bigger clone sits one base away, suggesting this may be a read error. The J gene is TRBJ1-1, the V gene TRBV11-2; the match to TRBD1 covers 8 bases. Germline CDR1 reads SGHAT; CDR2 reads FQNNGV. V shed 1 base and J 3 bases; nucleotides not matched to a gene: 4. The CDR3 is made up of 15 amino acids. The CDR3 sequence is CASSLAGGLDTEAFF. Here the CDR3 DNA reads TGTGCCAGCAGCTTAGCAGGGGGCTTGGACACTGAAGCTTTCTTT.

In its sample, this clonotype was seen a few times. The chain has TRBV29-1 and TRBJ2-7; tentative D call: TRBD1 (5 bases). The CDR3 is 11 residues long. With 6 bases removed from V and 3 bases from J, the gap between germline ends came to 9 bases. Germline values: CDR1 SQVTM, CDR2 ANQGSEA. The CDR3 reads CSVGELYEQYF. CDR3 DNA: TGCAGCGTAGGGGAACTCTACGAGCAGTACTTC.

The chain has TRBV7-9 and TRBJ1-1; D might be TRBD1 (6 bases). Germline lookup yields CDR1 SEHNR and CDR2 FQNEAQ (reference sequence). The V gene lost 1 base and the J gene lost 5 bases, with 17 bases spanning the gap. This CDR3 region has 16 residues. DNA of the CDR3: TGTGCCAGCAGCTTAGAGCTCACAGGGAGTTGGACTGAAGCTTTCTTT. Translating it yields CASSLELTGSWTEAFF.

This clonotype was observed at least ten times. V gene TRBV2 combines with J gene TRBJ1-1; D uncertain. Trimming pared 7 bases from V and 4 bases from J, leaving 13 bases between. Per the germline V gene, CDR1 is SNHLY and CDR2 is FYNNEI. The CDR3 extends over 13 amino acids. The CDR3 DNA reads TGTGCCAGCATCCCCATCGTGGGCACTGAAGCTTTCTTT. This codes for CASIPIVGTEAFF.

This clonotype was seen only a few times. The chain joins TRBV28 to TRBJ2-2, with D unclear. CDR1 and CDR2 (germline): MDHEN, SYDVKM. The CDR3 has 13 residues. V was pared by 5 bases and J by 8 bases, with 12 bases between. CDR3 DNA sequence: TGTGCCAGCAGTCGGGTAATTTCTGGGGAGCTGTTTTTT. Its protein product is CASSRVISGELFF. The whole variable domain, remainder taken from reference TRBV28 and TRBJ2-2, is DVKVTQSSRYLVKRTGEKVFLECVQDMDHENMFWYRQDPGLGLRLIYFSYDVKMKEKGDIPEGYSVSREKKERFSLILESASTNQTSMYLCASSRVISGELFFGEGSRLTVL.

The chain recombines TRBV20-1 with TRBJ1-4; D is perhaps TRBD1 (5 bases). Deletions cut 6 bases from V and 0 bases from J, with 17 bases between. CDR3 length: 16 residues. Germline CDR1 and CDR2: DFQATT and SNEGSKA (reference sequence). CDR3 coding DNA: TGCAGTGCAAGAAATCCAGGGCCAGCAACTAATGAAAAACTGTTTTTT. It translates to CSARNPGPATNEKLFF.

The rearrangement links TRBV5-1 to TRBJ2-1, with no clear D. The CDR3 spans 13 residues. V was trimmed by 1 base and J by 8 bases, leaving 10 bases between them. Germline V gene sequence: CDR1 SGHRS, CDR2 YFSETQ. This chain's CDR3 is CASSLLLRDEQFF. DNA for the CDR3: TGCGCCAGCAGCTTGTTGCTAAGGGATGAGCAGTTCTTC.